The TCR beta chain described here comes from a study of CD8+CD57+ T cells in acquired aplastic anemia. Looking at the study overall: Among healthy donors, CD4+ cells averaged approximately 10 million reads. Study-wide findings and caveats: The same twenty-nine CD8+ CDR3 sequences occurred in patients and in controls.

This CDR3 is 14 amino acids long. Trimming left V 5 bases short and J 0 bases short, with 8 bases between. Both TCR beta VDJ combination and CDR3 sequence profiling were carried out. Genomic DNA was the template for this profiling. One entry per CDR3 protein results from TCRdb running MiXCR on the reads. The table includes about 160,000 distinct CDR3 sequences, roughly 47% detected once. This clonotype was counted at least ten times. Its specificity is not known. This TCR was sampled from a human donor in good health. The sequenced material came from sorted CD4+, CD8+, or CD8+CD57+ T cells (not recorded which) from PBMCs. The V and J genes are TRBV12-3 or TRBV12-4 and TRBJ2-1; D gene ambiguous. CDR3 residues: CASSPRDSYNEQFF. The CDR3 DNA reads as TGTGCCAGCAGTCCAAGGGACTCCTACAATGAGCAGTTCTTC.